The 27 T cell receptor beta chains presented below share a single source sample, sequenced in a study of patients and donors after allogeneic stem cell transplantation. Each CDR3 protein gets one entry after TCRdb re-called the RT-PCR reads with MiXCR. The repertoire holds about 110,000 distinct CDR3 sequences, 35% seen once, with approximately 30% in the top ten. Sequenced: blood, either unsorted or a sorted T cell fraction (not recorded which). These receptors were obtained from a human donor who was either an allogeneic HSCT recipient or a stem cell or donor lymphocyte infusion donor (not recorded which). It is not recorded whose cells these are; they may come from a transplant donor.

The V and J genes are TRBV4-3 and TRBJ2-2, with 7 positions matching TRBD1. CDR1 and CDR2 (germline): LGHNA, YSLEER. The CDR3 has 15 amino acids. V was clipped by 4 bases and J by 6 bases; unmatched bases: 8. The CDR3 nucleotides are TGCGCCAGCAGCCTAGAGGGACAGAGTCCCGGGGAGCTGTTTTTT. This codes for CASSLEGQSPGELFF.

V is TRBV27 and J is TRBJ1-5; TRBD1 might be the D (5 bases). CDR3 size: 16 residues. V was shortened by 5 bases and J by 1 base, with 15 bases between the two germline ends. The germline V gene encodes CDR1 MNHEY and CDR2 SMNVEV (reference sequence). The CDR3 is CASSPAGRESNQPQHF. CDR3 nucleotides: TGTGCCAGCAGTCCTGCGGGCAGGGAGAGCAATCAGCCCCAGCATTTT.

This clonotype was observed a single time. The CDR3 region has the DNA TGTGCCAGCAGCCAAGATCAGTCACTCAACGAGCAGTACTTC. Amino acid sequence: CASSQDQSLNEQYF. The chain is built from TRBV4-2 and TRBJ2-7; D gene unclear. Looked up from germline, CDR1 is LGHNA and CDR2 is YNFKEQ. V dropped 0 bases and J dropped 5 bases, with 11 bases sitting between them. The CDR3 length is 14 residues.

The V call is TRBV9, the J call TRBJ1-4; D remains unclear. V lost 0 bases and J 7 bases, leaving 13 bases between the germline ends. Germline CDR1 is SGDLS and CDR2 is YYNGEE. CDR3 size: 15 residues. The CDR3 is CASSVDSALGEKLFF. CDR3 in DNA: TGTGCCAGCAGCGTAGATTCGGCCCTTGGTGAAAAACTGTTTTTT.

The chain has TRBV3-1 and TRBJ2-7, with TRBD2 as a possible D gene (6 bases). The V end was cut by 4 bases, the J end by 5 bases, with 12 bases between. The germline V gene encodes CDR1 LGHDT and CDR2 YNNKEL (reference sequence). This CDR3 has 13 residues. The CDR3 sequence: CASSRSSGDEQYF. The CDR3 nucleotides are TGTGCCAGCAGCCGTTCTTCGGGAGACGAGCAGTACTTC.

This clonotype was recorded a few times. The CDR3 here is CSARPRDRGYGYTF. CDR3 coding DNA: TGCAGTGCTAGACCCCGTGACAGGGGCTATGGCTACACCTTC. The chain uses TRBV20-1 and TRBJ1-2, with 8 nucleotides matching TRBD1. V lost 2 bases to trimming and J lost 4 bases; unmatched junction nucleotides: 6. The CDR3 runs 14 residues. In germline, CDR1 is DFQATT, CDR2 SNEGSKA (reference sequence).

This clonotype was found a few times. The chain employs TRBV29-1 and TRBJ1-2; 9 nucleotides agree with TRBD1. CDR1 and CDR2 (germline): SQVTM, ANQGSEA. The ends lost 8 bases at V and 8 bases at J; junction bases unmatched: 6. This CDR3 is built from 11 residues. CDR3 sequence reads: CSYRDREGYTF. CDR3 bases: TGCAGCTACCGGGACAGGGAGGGCTACACCTTC.

The V and J genes are TRBV28 and TRBJ2-1; D may be TRBD2 (6 bases). Germline V gene data show CDR1 as MDHEN and CDR2 as SYDVKM. CDR3 size: 13 residues. Trimming removed 8 bases from V and 4 bases from J, with 12 bases in between. CDR3 DNA sequence: TGTGCCAGCGGAGGGACCCCATACAATGAGCAGTTCTTC. This translates into CASGGTPYNEQFF.

The V call is TRBV10-3, the J call TRBJ1-2; D unresolved. V was trimmed by 2 bases and J by 2 bases, leaving 12 bases between them. The CDR3 spans 15 residues. Germline V lookup: CDR1 ENHRY, CDR2 SYGVKD. CDR3 sequence reads: CAISERGQVNYGYTF. CDR3 DNA sequence: TGTGCCATCAGTGAGCGCGGGCAGGTCAACTATGGCTACACCTTC.

V is TRBV7-3 and J is TRBJ2-1; D is perhaps TRBD1 or TRBD2 (6 bases each). V was shortened by 1 base and J by 4 bases, with 11 bases between the two germline ends. The CDR3 has 15 residues. Germline V gives CDR1 SGHTA, CDR2 FQGTGA. The CDR3 DNA sequence: TGTGCCAGCAGCTTAAACTGGGGGGCTTACAATGAGCAGTTCTTC. It translates to CASSLNWGAYNEQFF. The full variable domain, completed using reference TRBV7-3 and TRBJ2-1, is GAGVSQTPSNKVTEKGKYVELRCDPISGHTALYWYRQSLGQGPEFLIYFQGTGAADDSGLPNDRFFAVRPEGSVSTLKIQRTERGDSAVYLCASSLNWGAYNEQFFGPGTRLTVL.

The V call is TRBV28, the J call TRBJ2-7, with 7 bases identical to TRBD2. CDR1 and CDR2 from the germline V gene are MDHEN and SYDVKM. After removal of 3 bases from V and 7 bases from J, the junction contained 12 bases not matched to a gene. CDR3 length: 15 amino acids. This CDR3 is CASSFLAGKQAEQYF. The CDR3 region has the DNA TGTGCCAGCAGTTTTTTAGCGGGCAAACAGGCTGAGCAGTACTTC.

This clonotype has more than one count but fewer than ten. The CDR3 DNA reads as TGCGCCAGCAGCTTGACAGGGGGTTCTAGTGAAGCTTTCTTT. Its translation: CASSLTGGSSEAFF. This chain connects TRBV5-1 to TRBJ1-1, with 8 bases matching TRBD1. This CDR3 spans 14 amino acids. The V gene end was trimmed by 1 base and the J gene end by 7 bases; junction bases not matched to a gene: 6. The germline V gene has CDR1 SGHRS and CDR2 YFSETQ.

V gene TRBV21-1 combines with J gene TRBJ2-3; TRBD1, the table's D call, lacks a check against the DNA. TRBV21-1 is a recognized pseudogene. The CDR3 has 16 amino acids. The CDR3 DNA sequence: TGTGCCAGCACCCCAAAGGGGGCACTAGCGACAGATACGCAGTATTTT. Translation gives CASTPKGALATDTQYF.

The chain links TRBV7-2 to TRBJ2-1; unclear D gene. V was trimmed by 1 base and J by 0 bases, leaving 13 bases between them. The germline V gene has CDR1 SGHTA and CDR2 FQGNSA. The CDR3 covers 17 residues. The CDR3 bases are TGTGCCAGCAGCTTAGGACCCCCGGCTGGCTCCTACAATGAGCAGTTCTTC. This encodes CASSLGPPAGSYNEQFF. Using reference TRBV7-2 and TRBJ2-1 for the parts outside the CDR3, the full variable domain is GAGVSQSPSNKVTEKGKDVELRCDPISGHTALYWYRQSLGQGLEFLIYFQGNSAPDKSGLPSDRFSAERTGGSVSTLTIQRTQQEDSAVYLCASSLGPPAGSYNEQFFGPGTRLTVL.

This chain links TRBV28 with TRBJ1-6; 9 bases agree with TRBD1. The germline CDR1 and CDR2 sequences are MDHEN and SYDVKM. This CDR3 contains 16 residues. The V segment lost 5 bases and the J segment 4 bases; nucleotides outside the gene matches: 6. DNA for the CDR3: TGTGCCAGCAGTACAACAGGGGGCGCGTATAATTCACCCCTCCACTTT. Amino acids: CASSTTGGAYNSPLHF.

This chain connects TRBV20-1 to TRBJ2-1; 10 nucleotides align to TRBD2. CDR1 and CDR2 (germline): DFQATT, SNEGSKA (reference sequence). There are 17 residues in the CDR3. After removal of 6 bases from V and 0 bases from J, the junction contained 11 bases not matched to a gene. The CDR3 sequence: CSASSGSFLSSYNEQFF. CDR3 coding DNA: TGCAGTGCGTCTAGCGGGAGTTTTCTCAGCTCCTACAATGAGCAGTTCTTC.

The V gene is TRBV20-1, the J gene TRBJ2-1; D uncertain. Trimming took off 5 bases at V and 9 bases at J, with 11 bases between the two ends. In germline, CDR1 is DFQATT, CDR2 SNEGSKA (reference sequence). The CDR3 runs to 11 residues. CDR3 sequence: CSAPTRVEQFF. In DNA, the CDR3 is TGCAGTGCTCCAACACGGGTTGAGCAGTTCTTC.

This clonotype was recorded a few times. The genes are TRBV7-9 and TRBJ2-2; no clear D gene. The germline gives CDR1 SEHNR, CDR2 FQNEAQ (reference sequence). Trimming removed 5 bases at V and 5 bases at J, with 6 bases between. The CDR3 is 12 amino acids. The CDR3 coding sequence is TGTGCCAGCAGCAGCCGGACCGGGGAGCTGTTTTTT. Translating gives CASSSRTGELFF.

This chain links TRBV20-1 with TRBJ1-3; 9 nucleotides agree with TRBD1. This CDR3 is built from 13 residues. The V gene end was trimmed by 3 bases and the J gene end by 8 bases; junction bases not matched to a gene: 5. Germline CDR1 is DFQATT and CDR2 is SNEGSKA (reference sequence). The CDR3 protein is CSARRRQGDTIYF. CDR3 DNA sequence: TGCAGTGCTAGGAGAAGACAGGGGGACACCATATATTTT.

The chain is built from TRBV29-1 and TRBJ1-2; no reliable D call. V was cut by 4 bases and J by 7 bases, with 16 bases left in between. The CDR3 spans 13 residues. Germline CDR1 and CDR2: SQVTM and ANQGSEA. The CDR3 nucleotides read TGCAGCGTTGTGTGGGCGTCATTAGGTGGCTACACCTTC. Translating gives CSVVWASLGGYTF. The full variable domain, completed using reference TRBV29-1 and TRBJ1-2, is SAVISQKPSRDICQRGTSLTIQCQVDSQVTMMFWYRQQPGQSLTLIATANQGSEATYESGFVIDKFPISRPNLTFSTLTVSNMSPEDSSIYLCSVVWASLGGYTFGSGTRLTVV.

The chain employs TRBV29-1 and TRBJ1-5; D perhaps matches TRBD1 (6 bases). V lost 5 bases and J lost 4, with 18 bases in between. The CDR3 extends over 15 amino acids. Germline V lookup: CDR1 SQVTM, CDR2 ANQGSEA. The CDR3 DNA reads as TGCAGCGTTTCGGAAGCAGGGGCCCCAAATCAGCCCCAGCATTTT. This encodes CSVSEAGAPNQPQHF.

This clonotype has only a few counts. The chain links TRBV20-1 to TRBJ2-3; 12 bases are a match to TRBD2. CDR1 and CDR2 (germline): DFQATT, SNEGSKA (reference sequence). The CDR3 has 15 amino acids. Trimming removed 6 bases from V and 6 bases from J; junction bases left unmatched: 10. CDR3 protein: CSATLLAGGPDTQYF. The CDR3 coding sequence is TGCAGTGCCACTCTCCTAGCGGGAGGGCCTGATACGCAGTATTTT.

This clonotype was found a few times. The genes are TRBV7-2 and TRBJ2-3, with D perhaps assigned TRBD1 or TRBD2 (5 bases each). V was clipped by 4 bases and J by 1 base, with 6 bases between them. The germline CDR1 and CDR2 sequences are SGHTA and FQGNSA. The CDR3 sequence is 13 residues long. The CDR3 reads CASSWDGTDTQYF. Written as DNA, the CDR3 is TGTGCCAGCAGCTGGGACGGCACAGATACGCAGTATTTT.

The table lists this clonotype with a few counts. The CDR3 reads CSARAPGGGYTF. The CDR3 DNA sequence: TGCAGTGCTAGGGCCCCAGGAGGTGGCTACACCTTC. The V gene is TRBV20-1, the J gene TRBJ1-2; D not resolved. V dropped 3 bases and J dropped 7 bases, with 12 bases sitting between them. The CDR3 has 12 amino acids. Germline V gene lookup returns CDR1 DFQATT and CDR2 SNEGSKA (reference sequence).

The CDR3 is CASSLRVNSLTHGNTIYF. The CDR3 DNA follows: TGTGCCAGCAGTTTACGGGTCAACAGCCTGACGCATGGAAACACCATATATTTT. The genes are TRBV12-3 or TRBV12-4 and TRBJ1-3; no reliable D call. The length of the CDR3 is 18 residues. V dropped 2 bases and J dropped 3 bases, with 20 bases sitting between them.

The J gene is TRBJ2-2, the V gene TRBV20-1; 9 bases are shared with TRBD1. This CDR3 comprises 14 residues. V gave up 4 bases and J gave up 3 bases; unmatched junction bases: 3. Germline CDR1 and CDR2: DFQATT and SNEGSKA (reference sequence). DNA of the CDR3: TGCAGTGCTACCGGGACAGGGCACACCGGGGAGCTGTTTTTT. It is translated as CSATGTGHTGELFF.

This clonotype was counted between two and nine times. The V and J genes are TRBV10-3 and TRBJ2-7, with 7 bases fitting TRBD1. This CDR3 contains 15 residues. J gave up 5 bases and V 2 bases, and 9 bases lay outside the gene matches. Germline V CDR1 and CDR2: ENHRY, SYGVKD. CDR3 sequence: CAISETDRVINEQYF. CDR3 sequence (DNA): TGTGCCATCAGTGAGACCGACAGGGTAATCAACGAGCAGTACTTC.